These 26 T cell receptor beta chains came from one sample sequenced in a study of blood T cell repertoires in COVID-19. Here immunoSEQ multiplex PCR was the method, and the copy in TCRdb shows in-frame clones only, minus some. The table includes roughly 330,000 clones, around 87% detected once. The specimen sequenced was PBMCs or T cells enriched from blood (not recorded which). All receptors derive from a woman in her thirties who had recovered from COVID-19.

The CDR3 reads CASNPGDTEAFF. Written as DNA, the CDR3 is TGTGCCAGTAACCCAGGGGACACTGAAGCTTTCTTT. The chain joins TRBV19 to TRBJ1-1; D is possibly TRBD1 (6 bases). V lost 7 bases, J lost 3 bases, and 9 bases lay in between. The CDR3 is 12 residues long. Germline CDR1 reads LNHDA; CDR2 reads SQIVND (reference sequence).

This clone was detected once. The V and J genes are TRBV4-2 and TRBJ2-5, with TRBD2 matching over 12 bases. Trimming removed 1 base from V and 4 bases from J; junction bases left unmatched: 4. The CDR3 contains 16 residues. From germline, CDR1 is LGHNA and CDR2 YNFKEQ. CDR3 loop: CASSQGLAGGSETQYF. For the CDR3, the DNA is TGTGCCAGCAGCCAAGGCCTAGCGGGGGGGTCAGAGACCCAGTACTTC.

The chain has TRBV11-2 and TRBJ1-3; 8 bases line up with TRBD1. From germline, CDR1 is SGHAT and CDR2 FQNNGV. Trimming took 5 bases from V and 2 from J; bases not matched to a gene: 2. The CDR3 has 14 residues. DNA of the CDR3: TGTGCCAGCAGCCCGACAGGGGCTGGAAACACCATATATTTT. It codes for CASSPTGAGNTIYF.

V gene TRBV28 combines with J gene TRBJ2-5; TRBD2 matches 8 bases. CDR3 size: 12 residues. The V gene end was trimmed by 8 bases and the J gene end by 4 bases; junction bases not matched to a gene: 3. Germline assignment: CDR1 MDHEN and CDR2 SYDVKM. The DNA for the CDR3 is TGTGCCAGCCGGGAGGGACGAGAGACCCAGTACTTC. This encodes CASREGRETQYF. The complete variable domain, with remaining parts taken from reference TRBV28 and TRBJ2-5, reads DVKVTQSSRYLVKRTGEKVFLECVQDMDHENMFWYRQDPGLGLRLIYFSYDVKMKEKGDIPEGYSVSREKKERFSLILESASTNQTSMYLCASREGRETQYFGPGTRLLVL.

V usage is TRBV9 and J usage is TRBJ2-1, with D possibly TRBD2 on 6 matching bases. V shed 3 bases and J shed 3 bases, with 16 bases lying between them. The CDR3 is made up of 16 amino acids. Germline CDR1 is SGDLS and CDR2 is YYNGEE. The CDR3 reads CASSASGGVHYNEQFF. CDR3 DNA: TGTGCCAGCAGCGCCTCAGGAGGGGTCCACTACAATGAGCAGTTCTTC.

The V call is TRBV5-8, the J call TRBJ1-2; the D gene is possibly TRBD1 (6 bases). CDR1 is SGHTS and CDR2 is YDEGEE in the germline V gene. The germline V and J ends were trimmed by 5 bases and 4 bases, with 21 bases remaining between them. The CDR3 contains 16 residues. This CDR3 is CASRTGQLGVVYGYTF. CDR3 sequence (DNA): TGTGCCAGCAGGACCGGACAGCTGGGTGTTGTCTATGGCTACACCTTC.

The rearrangement joins TRBV18 to TRBJ1-6; maybe TRBD1 (5 bases). Germline CDR1 and CDR2: KGHSH and LQKENI. This CDR3 is 14 amino acids long. Trimming cost V 4 bases and J 7 bases, with 11 bases left between them. This CDR3 is CASSLAQENSPLHF. The CDR3 DNA follows: TGTGCCAGCTCACTCGCACAGGAGAATTCACCCCTCCACTTT.

The genes are TRBV5-1 and TRBJ1-3; the D gene is possibly TRBD1 (6 bases). With 0 bases removed from V and 5 bases from J, the gap between germline ends came to 30 bases. Germline CDR1 is SGHRS and CDR2 is YFSETQ. This CDR3 has 21 residues. The DNA of the CDR3 is TGCGCCAGCAGCTTGGAACCGGGCAGTATATCTCAACAGGGTAAACGAAACACCATATATTTT. This translates into CASSLEPGSISQQGKRNTIYF.

The genes are TRBV7-3 and TRBJ1-1, with D perhaps TRBD1 (5 bases). CDR1 is SGHTA, CDR2 FQGTGA, per germline. CDR3 length equals 13 residues. V gave up 4 bases and J gave up 8 bases, with 14 bases separating them. CDR3: CASSSTGTEEAFF. CDR3 DNA: TGTGCCAGCAGCTCGACCGGGACTGAGGAAGCTTTCTTT.

This clone was seen just once. The rearrangement joins TRBV9 to TRBJ2-5; D might be TRBD1 (5 bases). Trimming cost V 1 base and J 5 bases, with 12 bases left between them. CDR1 is SGDLS and CDR2 is YYNGEE in the germline V gene. CDR3 length equals 14 residues. CDR3 loop: CASSVRGGTETQYF. In DNA, the CDR3 is TGTGCCAGCAGCGTAAGGGGCGGAACGGAGACCCAGTACTTC.

The rearrangement links TRBV9 to TRBJ2-5, with D maybe TRBD2 (6 bases). CDR3 length equals 13 residues. Germline assignment: CDR1 SGDLS and CDR2 YYNGEE. V was cut by 3 bases and J by 4 bases, with 10 bases left in between. For the CDR3, the DNA is TGTGCCAGCAGCGCGGGAGCGGGAGAGACCCAGTACTTC. It yields the protein CASSAGAGETQYF. The whole variable domain, filled in from reference TRBV9 and TRBJ2-5, reads DSGVTQTPKHLITATGQRVTLRCSPRSGDLSVYWYQQSLDQGLQFLIQYYNGEERAKGNILERFSAQQFPDLHSELNLSSLELGDSALYFCASSAGAGETQYFGPGTRLLVL.

Here the CDR3 reads CASSPLESGELFF. The CDR3 DNA reads TGTGCCAGCAGCCCCCTTGAGTCCGGGGAGCTGTTTTTT. The V gene is TRBV27, the J gene TRBJ2-2; D is ambiguous. Germline values: CDR1 MNHEY, CDR2 SMNVEV (reference sequence). This CDR3 is built from 13 residues. Deletions cut 6 bases from V and 6 bases from J, with 11 bases between.

The gene calls are TRBV18 and TRBJ2-5; D might be TRBD1 (6 bases). Trimming stripped 3 bases from V and 2 bases from J, with 10 bases between. CDR3 size: 14 residues. The germline gives CDR1 KGHSH, CDR2 LQKENI. The CDR3 nucleotides are TGTGCCAGCTCACCCCGGACAGTACAAGAGACCCAGTACTTC. Translation gives CASSPRTVQETQYF.

The CDR3 spells CASSEQGARNSPLHF. CDR3 in DNA: TGCGCCAGCAGTGAGCAGGGGGCGAGGAATTCACCCCTCCACTTT. The chain joins TRBV10-2 to TRBJ1-6; 8 bases are shared with TRBD1. Germline V lookup: CDR1 WSHSY, CDR2 SAAADI. V lost 2 bases to trimming and J lost 7 bases; unmatched junction nucleotides: 4. The CDR3 runs 15 residues.

J is TRBJ2-5 and V is TRBV3-1 (or the pseudogene TRBV3-2); no firm D call. Germline V gene sequence: CDR1 LGHDT, CDR2 YNNKEL (reference sequence). The CDR3 extends over 14 amino acids. V was clipped by 4 bases and J by 3 bases, with 12 bases between them. The CDR3 DNA follows: TGTGCCAGCAGCCCCCTCCTAGTTGAAGAGACCCAGTACTTC. This sequence encodes CASSPLLVEETQYF.

This clone has a single count. The chain combines TRBV19 with TRBJ1-4; D might be TRBD1 (5 bases). Germline assignment: CDR1 LNHDA and CDR2 SQIVND (reference sequence). The V and J ends lost 4 bases and 7 bases respectively, with 16 bases between them. This CDR3 comprises 15 residues. Here the CDR3 reads CASSRRQLETEKLFF. CDR3 in DNA: TGTGCCAGTAGTAGAAGACAGCTAGAGACTGAAAAACTGTTTTTT.

The chain carries TRBV5-6 and TRBJ2-7; a possible D gene is TRBD1 (6 bases). Germline CDR1 and CDR2: SGHDT and YYEEEE. The CDR3 length is 15 residues. V was trimmed by 3 bases and J by 4 bases, leaving 17 bases between them. The CDR3 loop reads CASSSPGQGQYEQYF. The CDR3 DNA sequence: TGTGCCAGCAGCTCTCCGGGCCAGGGACAATACGAGCAGTACTTC.

V and J are TRBV25-1 and TRBJ1-2; perhaps TRBD1 as D (5 bases). The CDR3 is 14 amino acids. From germline, CDR1 is MGHDK and CDR2 SYGVNS. V lost 6 bases and J lost 1, with 12 bases in between. In DNA, the CDR3 is TGTGCCAGCAGCCAGGTGGGGGGTAACTATGGCTACACCTTC. Protein sequence: CASSQVGGNYGYTF.

This clone was counted only a few times. The chain couples TRBV7-2 to TRBJ2-1, with 11 positions matching TRBD2. The germline gives CDR1 SGHTA, CDR2 FQGNSA. This CDR3 is 19 amino acids long. Trimming cost V 2 bases and J 8 bases; bases outside gene matches: 17. In nucleotides, the CDR3 is TGTGCCAGCAGCTTATGGGGTGGTAGCGGGGGGGCCTTGGAGGATGAGCAGTTCTTC. It encodes CASSLWGGSGGALEDEQFF.

The rearrangement links TRBV2 to TRBJ2-5, with TRBD1 matching 8 bases. Trimming cost V 2 bases and J 4 bases; bases outside gene matches: 3. The CDR3 sequence is 14 residues long. The germline V gene encodes CDR1 SNHLY and CDR2 FYNNEI. The CDR3 DNA reads as TGTGCCAGCAGTGAACAGGGGGCGCGAGAGACCCAGTACTTC. Its translation is CASSEQGARETQYF.

The chain couples TRBV15 to TRBJ2-7, with D perhaps matching TRBD1 (6 bases). Looked up from germline, CDR1 is LNHNV and CDR2 is YYDKDF (reference sequence). With 3 bases removed from V and 3 bases from J, the gap between germline ends came to 18 bases. The CDR3 totals 16 residues. The CDR3 bases are TGTGCCACCAGCAGGGCCCTGGACAGCTACGGCTACGAGCAGTACTTC. It encodes CATSRALDSYGYEQYF. Complete variable domain (other parts from reference TRBV15 and TRBJ2-7): DAMVIQNPRYQVTQFGKPVTLSCSQTLNHNVMYWYQQKSSQAPKLLFHYYDKDFNNEADTPDNFQSRRPNTSFCFLDIRSPGLGDTAMYLCATSRALDSYGYEQYFGPGTRLTVT.

J is TRBJ2-5 and V is TRBV5-1; 15 bases match TRBD2. Germline V gene lookup returns CDR1 SGHRS and CDR2 YFSETQ. The CDR3 is made up of 21 amino acids. J lost 5 bases, V lost 3 bases, and 20 bases had no gene match. CDR3 amino acids: CASSYRMGPRTSGGARETQYF. DNA for the CDR3: TGCGCCAGCAGCTATCGGATGGGCCCCAGGACTAGCGGGGGGGCCCGGGAGACCCAGTACTTC.

The rearrangement links TRBV7-9 to TRBJ2-3; 8 nucleotides line up with TRBD2. The germline V gene has CDR1 SEHNR and CDR2 FQNEAQ (reference sequence). The CDR3 length is 17 residues. V dropped 0 bases and J dropped 2; count of bases not matched to a gene: 7. CDR3 amino acids: CASSLAGVAGTTDTQYF. DNA for the CDR3: TGTGCCAGCAGCTTAGCGGGAGTAGCGGGGACCACAGATACGCAGTATTTT.

This chain joins TRBV4-2 and TRBJ1-6, with 10 bases fitting TRBD1. V lost 0 bases, J lost 8 bases, and 4 bases stayed unmatched. Per germline, CDR1 LGHNA and CDR2 YNFKEQ. CDR3 size: 16 residues. CDR3 nucleotides: TGTGCCAGCAGCCAAGATGGACAGGGGGGTCATTCACCCCTCCACTTT. Translating it yields CASSQDGQGGHSPLHF.

The genes are TRBV19 and TRBJ1-2, with TRBD1 matching 7 bases. CDR3 size: 13 residues. V dropped 7 bases and J dropped 4; count of bases not matched to a gene: 6. Germline V gives CDR1 LNHDA, CDR2 SQIVND (reference sequence). CDR3 in amino acids: CASNQGGRYGYTF. The CDR3 coding sequence is TGTGCCAGTAACCAAGGGGGCCGCTATGGCTACACCTTC. The variable domain in full, with the rest retrieved from reference TRBV19 and TRBJ1-2, is DGGITQSPKYLFRKEGQNVTLSCEQNLNHDAMYWYRQDPGQGLRLIYYSQIVNDFQKGDIAEGYSVSREKKESFPLTVTSAQKNPTAFYLCASNQGGRYGYTFGSGTRLTVV.

The chain couples TRBV16 to TRBJ1-2, with TRBD1 matching over 8 bases. The CDR3 consists of 14 residues. Per the germline V gene, CDR1 is KGHSY and CDR2 is FQNENV. Trimming at V came to 3 bases and at J to 3 bases, leaving 3 bases not matched to a gene. CDR3: CASSQQTGDYGYTF. CDR3 in DNA: TGTGCCAGCAGCCAGCAGACAGGGGACTATGGCTACACCTTC. Full variable domain (rest looked up from reference TRBV16 and TRBJ1-2): GEEVAQTPKHLVRGEGQKAKLYCAPIKGHSYVFWYQQVLKNEFKFLISFQNENVFDETGMPKERFSAKCLPNSPCSLEIQATKLEDSAVYFCASSQQTGDYGYTFGSGTRLTVV.